This T cell receptor (beta chain) was found in a study of response to subunit inactivated influenza vaccine. Trimming took off 4 bases at V and 5 bases at J, with 14 bases between the two ends. The CDR3 extends over 14 amino acids. From germline, CDR1 is KGHDR and CDR2 SFDVKD. A single record per CDR3 protein comes from TCRdb applying MiXCR to the RT-PCR reads. The profile covers about 540,000 distinct CDR3 sequences, with under 30% appearing a single time and 2.5% to 3% taken by the ten largest. These data were also reused for a study on T cells expressing NK-cell markers. Per that paper: With UMIs, 5'RACE template switching was used to make TCR beta cDNA. With respect to HCMV, seven of the eight sequenced donors were seropositive, and one was seronegative.

The source of this sequence is a man in his forties or fifties who received an inactivated influenza vaccine. This rearrangement joins TRBV24-1 to TRBJ2-7; D perhaps matches TRBD2 (5 bases). Sequenced material: CD4+ T cells sorted from PBMCs, taken about 13 days after vaccination. As DNA, the CDR3 is TGTGCCACCAGTGACACCCGGGGTGGAAACGAGCAGTACTTC. Encoded protein: CATSDTRGGNEQYF.